The 18 T cell receptor beta chains below were found in one sample sequenced in a study of T cell responses to AZD1222 COVID-19 vaccine. TCRdb keeps only in-frame clones here, not all; method: immunoSEQ multiplex PCR. The sample has approximately 100,000 clones, roughly nine tenths seen once. This specimen consisted of peripheral blood, obtained 28 days after the second AZD1222 dose. These receptors originate from an adult who received the AZD1222 COVID-19 vaccine.

The chain couples TRBV4-2 to TRBJ1-4; D may be TRBD1 (6 bases). Trimming stripped 2 bases from V and 4 bases from J, with 8 bases between. Germline V gene data show CDR1 as LGHNA and CDR2 as YNFKEQ. The CDR3 covers 14 residues. Here the CDR3 reads CASSQQGHNEKLFF. For the CDR3, the DNA is TGTGCCAGCAGCCAACAGGGGCATAATGAAAAACTGTTTTTT.

The rearrangement links TRBV19 to TRBJ1-1, with D possibly matching TRBD1 (5 bases). This CDR3 is 13 amino acids long. Germline CDR1 reads LNHDA; CDR2 reads SQIVND (reference sequence). V was clipped by 3 bases and J by 3 bases, with 8 bases between them. CDR3 coding DNA: TGTGCCAGTAGTATCGCGGGGGACACTGAAGCTTTCTTT. It encodes CASSIAGDTEAFF.

This chain uses TRBV18 with TRBJ1-3, with D uncertain. CDR1 and CDR2 (germline): KGHSH, LQKENI. The CDR3 loop spans 16 amino acids. Trimming shortened V by 0 bases and J by 4 bases, and 13 bases separated the two germline ends. CDR3 loop: CASSPPGRTRGNTIYF. CDR3 bases: TGTGCCAGCTCACCACCGGGAAGGACTCGAGGAAACACCATATATTTT. Together with reference TRBV18 and TRBJ1-3, the CDR3 gives the full variable domain: NAGVMQNPRHLVRRRGQEARLRCSPMKGHSHVYWYRQLPEEGLKFMVYLQKENIIDESGMPKERFSAEFPKEGPSILRIQQVVRGDSAAYFCASSPPGRTRGNTIYFGEGSWLTVV.

The chain uses TRBV5-5 and TRBJ1-2, with D maybe TRBD1 (6 bases). CDR3 length: 15 residues. Per germline, CDR1 SGHKS and CDR2 YYEKEE (reference sequence). V lost 5 bases to trimming and J lost 3 bases, with 17 bases between them. The DNA of the CDR3 is TGTGCCAGCAGTCCGGAGCCAGGGACACACTATGGCTACACCTTC. This sequence encodes CASSPEPGTHYGYTF. The full variable domain, completed using reference TRBV5-5 and TRBJ1-2, is DAGVTQSPTHLIKTRGQQVTLRCSPISGHKSVSWYQQVLGQGPQFIFQYYEKEERGRGNFPDRFSARQFPNYSSELNVNALLLGDSALYLCASSPEPGTHYGYTFGSGTRLTVV.

V usage is TRBV11-2 and J usage is TRBJ1-1, with D perhaps matching TRBD1 (5 bases). There are 16 residues in the CDR3. Trimming stripped 2 bases from V and 1 base from J, with 14 bases between. CDR1 is SGHAT and CDR2 is FQNNGV in the germline V gene. Written as DNA, the CDR3 is TGTGCCAGCAGCTTATGGTCGACAGCTCAGAACACTGAAGCTTTCTTT. Amino acids: CASSLWSTAQNTEAFF.

The rearrangement links TRBV3-1 (or the pseudogene TRBV3-2) to TRBJ1-5; 7 bases are a match to TRBD1. Unmatched junction bases numbered 4, after V lost 2 bases and J lost 6 bases. CDR1 and CDR2 (germline): LGHDT, YNNKEL (reference sequence). The CDR3 is made up of 14 amino acids. The chain's CDR3 is CASSQSYRGQPQHF. As DNA, the CDR3 is TGTGCCAGCAGCCAATCCTACAGGGGTCAGCCCCAGCATTTT.

CDR3 protein: CASSFGQGKGYGYTF. The CDR3 nucleotides read TGCGCCAGCAGCTTTGGACAGGGGAAGGGCTATGGCTACACCTTC. This chain links TRBV5-1 with TRBJ1-2; 9 bases are shared with TRBD1. Germline-derived CDR1 and CDR2 are SGHRS and YFSETQ. The CDR3 totals 15 residues. Losses at the gene ends were 2 bases for V and 4 bases for J; bases not matched to a gene: 6.

The V gene is TRBV5-1, the J gene TRBJ1-4, with TRBD1 as a possible D gene (6 bases). Germline values: CDR1 SGHRS, CDR2 YFSETQ. The CDR3 spans 16 residues. With 4 bases removed from V and 8 bases from J, the gap between germline ends came to 21 bases. The CDR3 region is CASSPFSTGPKEKLFF. The CDR3 DNA reads TGCGCCAGCAGCCCATTCTCGACAGGTCCGAAGGAAAAACTGTTTTTT. Complete variable domain (other parts from reference TRBV5-1 and TRBJ1-4): KAGVTQTPRYLIKTRGQQVTLSCSPISGHRSVSWYQQTPGQGLQFLFEYFSETQRNKGNFPGRFSGRQFSNSRSEMNVSTLELGDSALYLCASSPFSTGPKEKLFFGSGTQLSVL.

The sample holds one count of this clone. The chain couples TRBV5-1 to TRBJ2-1; TRBD1 is a possible D gene (5 bases). Trimming stripped 4 bases from V and 0 bases from J, with 14 bases between. Germline lookup yields CDR1 SGHRS and CDR2 YFSETQ. The CDR3 is 16 residues long. CDR3 bases: TGCGCCAGCAGCCAGACAGCCGGAAGCTCCTACAATGAGCAGTTCTTC. Translation gives CASSQTAGSSYNEQFF. The complete variable domain, with remaining parts taken from reference TRBV5-1 and TRBJ2-1, reads KAGVTQTPRYLIKTRGQQVTLSCSPISGHRSVSWYQQTPGQGLQFLFEYFSETQRNKGNFPGRFSGRQFSNSRSEMNVSTLELGDSALYLCASSQTAGSSYNEQFFGPGTRLTVL.

The V call is TRBV10-2, the J call TRBJ2-3, with 9 bases matching TRBD2. This CDR3 contains 15 residues. CDR1 and CDR2 (germline): WSHSY, SAAADI. V was pared by 3 bases and J by 7 bases, with 8 bases of the junction left unmatched. CDR3 sequence reads: CASSDPRGGANTQYF. The CDR3 DNA reads as TGCGCCAGCAGTGACCCGCGCGGGGGGGCGAATACGCAGTATTTT.

This chain connects TRBV6-5 to TRBJ1-2; D gene uncertain. Trimming shortened V by 5 bases and J by 7 bases, and 14 bases separated the two germline ends. The CDR3 extends over 13 amino acids. Germline-derived CDR1 and CDR2 are MNHEY and SVGAGI. This CDR3 is CASSPYPTTGYTF. The CDR3 DNA follows: TGTGCCAGCAGTCCCTATCCGACAACTGGCTACACCTTC.

The rearrangement joins TRBV6-5 to TRBJ2-5; D possibly matches TRBD1 or TRBD2 (6 bases each). V dropped 7 bases and J dropped 1 base, with 16 bases sitting between them. This CDR3 comprises 15 residues. CDR1 and CDR2 (germline): MNHEY, SVGAGI. CDR3 region: CASTLWGAGQETQYF. CDR3 coding DNA: TGTGCCAGCACGTTATGGGGGGCCGGCCAAGAGACCCAGTACTTC.

The chain carries TRBV27 and TRBJ1-2, with D possibly matching TRBD1 (6 bases). The CDR3 length is 14 residues. Trimming stripped 6 bases from V and 8 bases from J, with 19 bases between. Germline CDR1 is MNHEY and CDR2 is SMNVEV (reference sequence). The CDR3 here is CASSFRDTRGGYTF. CDR3 in DNA: TGTGCCAGCAGCTTTCGGGACACCCGGGGAGGCTACACCTTC.

The genes are TRBV25-1 and TRBJ2-3; D gene uncertain. Trimming left V 6 bases short and J 12 bases short, with 16 bases between. Germline V gives CDR1 MGHDK, CDR2 SYGVNS. This CDR3 contains 12 residues. CDR3 in amino acids: CASSPSGNIQYF. The CDR3 bases are TGTGCCAGCAGCCCCAGTGGAAATATACAGTATTTT.

The J gene is TRBJ1-2, the V gene TRBV2; D gene unclear. Trimming took off 2 bases at V and 2 bases at J, with 0 bases between the two ends. From germline, CDR1 is SNHLY and CDR2 FYNNEI. CDR3 size: 11 residues. Here the CDR3 DNA reads TGTGCCAGCAGTGAAAACTATGGCTACACCTTC. Translated: CASSENYGYTF.

This chain links TRBV2 with TRBJ2-6; 7 bases align to TRBD1. The CDR3 runs 17 residues. CDR1 and CDR2 from the germline V gene are SNHLY and FYNNEI. With 4 bases clipped from V and 0 bases from J, the junction kept 6 bases outside the gene matches. The CDR3 is CASSARTGYSGANVLTF. CDR3 sequence (DNA): TGTGCCAGCAGTGCCAGGACAGGTTACTCTGGGGCCAACGTCCTGACTTTC.

The chain joins TRBV18 to TRBJ1-1; D remains unclear. V lost 5 bases, J lost 4 bases, and 11 bases lay in between. The CDR3 sequence is 13 residues long. Germline loops: CDR1 KGHSH, CDR2 LQKENI. The CDR3 DNA is TGTGCCAGCTCAGGTAGGGATTCCACTGAAGCTTTCTTT. This encodes CASSGRDSTEAFF. Drawing the rest from reference TRBV18 and TRBJ1-1, the complete variable domain is NAGVMQNPRHLVRRRGQEARLRCSPMKGHSHVYWYRQLPEEGLKFMVYLQKENIIDESGMPKERFSAEFPKEGPSILRIQQVVRGDSAAYFCASSGRDSTEAFFGQGTRLTVV.

This clone was counted a single time. The V gene is TRBV19, the J gene TRBJ1-5, with unresolved D. The CDR3 runs to 15 residues. The germline V gene has CDR1 LNHDA and CDR2 SQIVND (reference sequence). Trimming removed 1 base from V and 2 bases from J, with 9 bases in between. In DNA, the CDR3 is TGTGCCAGTAGTATAGGCAGGTCGGGCAATCAGCCCCAGCATTTT. This gives the protein CASSIGRSGNQPQHF. Combining the CDR3 with reference TRBV19 and TRBJ1-5 gives the whole variable domain DGGITQSPKYLFRKEGQNVTLSCEQNLNHDAMYWYRQDPGQGLRLIYYSQIVNDFQKGDIAEGYSVSREKKESFPLTVTSAQKNPTAFYLCASSIGRSGNQPQHFGDGTRLSIL.